These 9 T cell receptor beta chains originate from one sample sequenced in a study of control samples from healthy donors and cancer patients. Sequencing was performed with immunoSEQ multiplex PCR; in TCRdb, only in-frame clones are kept and a portion is missing. Among about 100,000 clones listed, around 89% were seen once. Sequencing input: blood. Source of these receptors: a man younger than 40 in good health.

This chain uses TRBV5-1 with TRBJ2-2, with D perhaps TRBD1 (5 bases). Trimming cost V 3 bases and J 6 bases, with 15 bases left between them. Germline loops: CDR1 SGHRS, CDR2 YFSETQ. The CDR3 spans 15 residues. In DNA form, the CDR3 reads TGCGCCAGCAGCTCGACAGAAACAAAGGCCGGGGAGCTGTTTTTT. Its translation: CASSSTETKAGELFF.

The chain uses TRBV5-5 and TRBJ1-4; 9 bases line up with TRBD1. The CDR3 is 16 residues long. CDR1 is SGHKS, CDR2 YYEKEE, per germline (reference sequence). After removal of 1 base from V and 8 bases from J, the junction contained 9 bases not matched to a gene. The CDR3 sequence: CASSLFVRQGDEKLFF. CDR3 DNA sequence: TGTGCCAGCAGCTTGTTTGTGAGACAGGGGGACGAAAAACTGTTTTTT.

The chain carries TRBV3-1 (or the pseudogene TRBV3-2) and TRBJ2-3; D not certain. The CDR3 contains 13 residues. V was cut by 1 base and J by 6 bases, with 8 bases left in between. The V gene's germline CDR1 is LGHDT and CDR2 YNNKEL (reference sequence). The CDR3 nucleotides are TGTGCCAGCAGCCAAGTTAGACCGGATACGCAGTATTTT. It translates to CASSQVRPDTQYF.

The chain has TRBV11-3 and TRBJ2-1, with D uncertain. The CDR3 is 12 amino acids. Between the trimmed V and J ends, which lost 2 bases and 6 bases, there was a span of 5 bases. Per the germline V gene, CDR1 is SGHNT and CDR2 is YENEEA. The CDR3 nucleotides read TGTGCCAGCAGCTTATCAGTCAATGAGCAGTTCTTC. This gives the protein CASSLSVNEQFF.

The chain couples TRBV14 to TRBJ1-1; no reliable D call. Germline V gene lookup returns CDR1 SGHDN and CDR2 FVKESK. V was shortened by 4 bases and J by 0 bases, with 9 bases between the two germline ends. The CDR3 consists of 14 residues. CDR3 sequence reads: CASSRVLLNTEAFF. The CDR3 nucleotides read TGTGCCAGCAGCCGGGTCCTCTTGAACACTGAAGCTTTCTTT.

The rearrangement links TRBV27 to TRBJ2-5; TRBD2 matches at 13 bases. The ends lost 3 bases at V and 5 bases at J; junction bases unmatched: 9. In germline, CDR1 is MNHEY, CDR2 SMNVEV (reference sequence). CDR3 size: 17 residues. CDR3 protein: CASSFLAGTSGIETQYF. The CDR3, as DNA: TGTGCCAGCAGTTTTTTAGCCGGGACTAGCGGGATTGAGACCCAGTACTTC.

The rearrangement joins TRBV18 to TRBJ1-1, with 10 nucleotides matching TRBD1. The CDR3 loop spans 17 amino acids. Germline loops: CDR1 KGHSH, CDR2 LQKENI. J lost 1 base, V lost 1 base, and 6 bases had no gene match. The DNA for the CDR3 is TGTGCCAGCTCACCACTCCGGACAGGGGGAGGGAACACTGAAGCTTTCTTT. Its protein product is CASSPLRTGGGNTEAFF.

The rearrangement uses TRBV5-8 and TRBJ2-7, with D perhaps TRBD1 or TRBD2 (5 bases each). The V gene lost 4 bases and the J gene lost 3 bases, with 17 bases spanning the gap. The CDR3 is 15 amino acids. Germline CDR1 SGHTS, CDR2 YDEGEE. CDR3 in amino acids: CASSALASGHYEQYF. The CDR3 region has the DNA TGTGCCAGCAGCGCGCTGGCAAGCGGACACTACGAGCAGTACTTC.

The chain has TRBV12-3 or TRBV12-4 and TRBJ1-2, with D unclear. Trimming stripped 6 bases from V and 4 bases from J, with 12 bases between. The CDR3 contains 13 residues. For the CDR3, the DNA is TGTGCCAGCAGGGACCAAGGGATCTATGGCTACACCTTC. Encoded protein: CASRDQGIYGYTF.